This is a list of T cell receptor beta chains from one sample in a study of blood T cell repertoires in COVID-19. Sequencing was performed with immunoSEQ multiplex PCR; in TCRdb, only in-frame clones are kept and a portion is missing. The repertoire holds approximately 220,000 clones, roughly nine tenths seen once, with around 3.7% in the top ten. The source material was PBMCs or T cells enriched from blood (not recorded which). These receptors came from a woman aged 25-40 years with acute COVID-19. CDR3s include the opening cysteine and the closing phenylalanine or tryptophan. A D gene is named only where the DNA matches it firmly. Clone sizes are given selectively: once, few, many, or a class where the clone is expanded.

J	V	size	D	CDR3
TRBJ2-3	TRBV24-1	-	TRBD2	CATRDAGGRDTDTQYF
TRBJ1-4	TRBV19	-	-	CASSLPAGPNEKLFF
TRBJ1-2	TRBV16	-	-	CASSQPQVAGYTF
TRBJ2-3	TRBV10-1	-	-	CASSGPGDTQYF
TRBJ1-1	TRBV4-1	-	-	CASSQAKYRVNTEAFF
TRBJ2-7	TRBV5-1	few	TRBD1	CASSLQTGGYEQYF
TRBJ1-4	TRBV7-9	-	-	CASSLEWAATNEKLFF
TRBJ2-2	TRBV10-3	-	TRBD2	CAISEGLAGAYTGELFF
TRBJ2-7	TRBV19	-	TRBD1	CASSMGARGLGEQYF
TRBJ2-7	TRBV6-5	-	-	CASSYSGHPAEQYF
TRBJ2-7	TRBV6-4	-	TRBD2	CAGRIAGDRYEQYF
TRBJ1-1	TRBV6-5	-	-	CASSRNLNTEAFF
TRBJ1-1	TRBV24-1	-	-	CATRPAQARGENTEAFF
TRBJ2-5	TRBV19	-	-	CASRRSQQETQYF
TRBJ2-6	TRBV19	-	-	CASSIWDTGPGANVLTF
TRBJ1-2	TRBV7-6	-	-	CASTPEGGASLGYTF
TRBJ2-7	TRBV28	-	-	CASGLMSGSYEQYF
TRBJ2-1	TRBV5-6	-	-	CASHTGRAPYNEQFF
TRBJ1-2	TRBV5-5	-	-	CASSLGGNYGYTF
TRBJ2-7	TRBV7-9	-	TRBD2	CASSFLAGDLGEQYF
TRBJ2-5	TRBV7-2	-	TRBD2	CASSWGLAGQETQYF
TRBJ1-1	TRBV10-3	-	-	CAISGGGNTEAFF
TRBJ2-7	TRBV27	-	-	CASSLGTRNSYEQYF
TRBJ1-2	TRBV30	-	TRBD1	CAWSSGRGFGGYTF
TRBJ2-7	TRBV19	once	-	CASSISSGHDYEQYF
TRBJ2-1	TRBV7-2	-	-	CASSLKGGSSYNEQFF
TRBJ1-6	TRBV5-1	-	TRBD1	CASRPTGVDNSPLHF
TRBJ2-7	TRBV5-1	-	TRBD1	CASSPPGGTGGYEQYF
TRBJ2-1	TRBV6-2/TRBV6-3	-	-	CASSYPRDIYNEQFF